This T cell receptor (beta chain) appears in the sequencing data of a study of OX40 agonist ivuxolimab in advanced cancers. Overall study findings and caveats: Among the nonresponders, some also had low normalized T-cell clonal expansion.

Some clones are missing from TCRdb's copy, which holds only in-frame ones; the method was immunoSEQ multiplex PCR. The data contain roughly 93,000 clones, under 85% of them singletons. For this clone: As yet, its antigen is unknown.

The V and J ends lost 8 bases and 5 bases respectively, with 15 bases between them. CDR3 length: 13 residues. Germline CDR1 is LNHDA and CDR2 is SQIVND (reference sequence). Systemic immunosuppression or autoimmune disease history was grounds to exclude patients. This clonotype was obtained from an adult with an advanced solid tumor such as melanoma, head and neck, liver or kidney cancer. V and J are TRBV19 and TRBJ2-5; D remains unclear. This specimen was CD4+ or CD8+ T cells sorted from blood, taken in a trial of the OX40 agonist ivuxolimab. This chain's CDR3 is CASAPDVAETQYF. The CDR3 DNA is TGTGCCAGTGCACCGGACGTCGCGGAGACCCAGTACTTC. The full variable domain, completed using reference TRBV19 and TRBJ2-5, is DGGITQSPKYLFRKEGQNVTLSCEQNLNHDAMYWYRQDPGQGLRLIYYSQIVNDFQKGDIAEGYSVSREKKESFPLTVTSAQKNPTAFYLCASAPDVAETQYFGPGTRLLVL.